This T cell receptor beta chain was retrieved from a study of cytomegalovirus exposure and HLA in healthy donors (TCRdb year 2017). About the investigation overall: An earlier analysis of some 500 of the donors reported 250 to 300 Gb of sequence data and 120 million or so unique TCR beta sequences from roughly 180 million T cells. Of the approximately 400 genotyped donors, over 70% fell in the genetic ancestry cluster associated with self-reported Caucasian donors. Around 300 gigabases of sequencing data and approximately 80 million unique TCR sequences were included in an early release covering roughly 600 HLA-typed donors. In the later analysis, no new phenotypic data were used to find candidate immune exposures; instead, reliance was placed on TCR beta sequences and their occurrence across donors. To decide whether each TCR beta V gene segment behaved as functional or pseudogenic, an earlier analysis of approximately 590 of the donors relied on high-throughput TCR beta sequencing. On average, 235,054 unique TCR beta nucleotide sequences were sequenced per donor among more than 350 genotyped donors of the cohort, with 15% to 20% of those sequences being non-productive. HLA typing covered class I and class II loci at four-digit resolution. Genome-wide SNP genotypes for about 60% of the roughly 670 donors were used in a later genetic analysis, which treated that subset as a discovery cohort. The number of donors typed differed by locus, with roughly 620-630 for A, B, C, DRB1 and DQB1, over 500 for DQA1, 606 for DPA1, and 400 to 490 for DPB1. The aim of the study was to test whether cataloging public T cell receptors could identify signatures of past pathogen exposure. Using immunosequencing, the study profiled T cell repertoires from about 620 subjects and related those repertoires to cytomegalovirus serostatus. High-throughput TCR immunosequencing, statistical association of individual TCRs with disease status, and machine learning were combined to predict cytomegalovirus infection status. Roughly 5 DR-DQ haplotypes were handled as single units for association and clustering because linkage in the cohort was strong. Alongside the repertoire data, information on donor age, sex, ethnicity and CMV serostatus was compiled. Every repertoire in the discovery cohort had been generated on one and the same sequencing platform. A later analysis re-analyzed previously published TCR beta repertoires from about 730 donors and added high-resolution HLA genotyping to study TCR occurrence patterns. Besides the first cohort of 500 to 700 subjects, a separate validation cohort made up of roughly 130 different subjects was used. The research as a whole found: A later genetic analysis associated a missense DCLRE1C variant with V-gene and J-gene trimming of TCR beta chains, and an independent cohort replicated the association. In an earlier analysis of roughly 500 of the donors, most TCR beta V segments appeared in productive rearrangements about 87% or about 30% of the time, broadly matching IMGT annotations. A total of 150 or so TCR beta chains were listed by the study as associated with cytomegalovirus. CMV serostatus was the only immune exposure information available for the cohort. Correlated functional status among segregating V segments might reflect linkage disequilibrium, but an unknown experimental factor could not be ruled out. Sequencing depth was assumed to be roughly uniform across donors in the presence/absence analyses, though that assumption may not hold. Because counts were too low, roughly 18 rarely observed V segments, including chromosome 9 orphons, were left out of the earlier analysis of over 550 of the donors. According to a later analysis, TCR association rates differed among HLA loci, with DRB1 alleles showing the most associated TCRs and HLA-C alleles showing the fewest. The sequencing pipeline was judged likely to have produced a cluster of highly shared sequence variants as a technical artifact. The authors suggested that the approach could potentially be extended to other disease states and immunological phenotypes. The classifier was reported to diagnose cytomegalovirus status with high specificity and sensitivity in both the original and validation cohorts. In a later analysis, HLA-associated TCR beta chains were found to be more clonally expanded and to have lower generation probabilities than equally common non-associated chains. A further reported finding was that TCR beta sequences accurately predicted the HLA-A and HLA-B alleles for most subjects in the first cohort. When HLA alleles, especially DR and DQ, strongly co-occurred, attributing TCR associations to individual alleles was difficult. Three of the identified cytomegalovirus-associated TCR beta chains were confirmed in vitro to be specific for cytomegalovirus antigens. Specific HLA alleles were associated with 15,000 to 20,000 TCR beta sequences at a false discovery rate of 0.05 in a later analysis. The cohort was sequenced for TCR beta chains only, and without alpha or paired-chain data the features that could be detected were limited. Compared with the roughly 720-donor mean, donors in an Asian-associated ancestry cluster had fewer N-insertions in productive TCRs, according to a later genetic analysis. Some IMGT-functional V segments, including TRBV6-2 and TRBV6-3, could not be distinguished by the 87-base-pair reads and were therefore excluded. In a later analysis, several top co-occurrence clusters were reported to appear linked to parvovirus B19, influenza, CMV and Epstein-Barr virus. Most CMV-associated TCR beta chains appeared to be HLA-restricted in a later analysis, and the HLA associations seemed to be driven largely by CMV exposure. Because HLA typing was missing for some donors at each locus, association tests included only the typed subset. Most TCR sequences were seen in very few donors, while some public TCRs were found in many individuals.

The receptor library was made with the immunoSEQ multiplex PCR assay. For the multiplex PCR, a mixture combining 60 forward primers for TCR Vbeta segments and 13 reverse primers for TCR Jbeta segments was used. The CDR3 region of rearranged TCR beta genes was amplified from genomic DNA with a multiplex PCR assay. Amplified TCR beta libraries were sequenced as 87-base-pair reads on the Illumina HiSeq System. Regarding the original processing steps: Across the 500 to 700 repertoires, a later analysis counted tens of millions of unique TCR beta chains, around 11 million of which were shared by at least two donors. To remove PCR and sequencing errors, raw reads were error-corrected and collapsed into unique sequences using a nearest-neighbor algorithm that merged closely related sequences. Alignment of CDR3 sequences to IMGT reference sequences was used to assign V, D and J gene segments. For a sequence to be retained, a match of at least six nucleotides was required to both a V gene segment and a J gene segment. Rearrangements were called productive when the CDR3 lacked stop codons and stayed in frame with V and J; all others were non-productive. Following IMGT convention, CDR3 was defined as the stretch from the second conserved V-encoded cysteine to the conserved J-encoded phenylalanine. The earlier analysis of 500 to 650 of the donors excluded any sequence lacking an unambiguous match to a single V gene segment. An earlier analysis of a few hundred of the donors called V segments functional above 56.7% productive rearrangements and segregating when the between-donor standard deviation exceeded 5%. A statistical classification framework was built for diagnosing cytomegalovirus status from the catalog of TCR beta chain sequences. In a later analysis, TCR nucleotide sequences were compared against IMGT/GENE-DB human TR gene sequences so that V and J genes could be assigned. A later analysis assigned CDR3 sequences and most-parsimonious VDJ recombination scenarios with the TCRdist pipeline. In a later analysis, every TCR beta chain was defined by the combination of its CDR3 amino acid sequence and its V-gene family, and reads without a unique V-gene family were dropped. In a later analysis, 450 to 600 highly shared, low-generation-probability nucleotide sequences were removed to address suspected cross-contamination and a sequencing artifact. For each public chain, a later analysis derived a clonal expansion index from normalized ranks of inferred template counts within each repertoire. In a later analysis, generation probabilities were computed using a VDJ recombination model fitted to out-of-frame rearrangements, and the results were checked against IGoR. A later analysis scored TCR-TCR, TCR-HLA and TCR-CMV co-occurrence with hypergeometric tests, applying a repertoire-size bias correction to TCR pairs. A later analysis estimated false discovery rates by permuting HLA or CMV assignments 20 times. In a later analysis, co-occurring TCRs were grouped with DBSCAN, and TCRdist sequence similarity was added when clustering was performed within HLA-allele-positive subsets. For co-occurrence clustering, repertoires with fewer than 30,000 or more than 120,000 public chains were excluded, along with 4 to 6 repertoires with anomalous nucleotide sharing. As stored in TCRdb, this immuneACCESS dataset retains in-frame rearrangements with V and J assigned. A fraction of the clones does not appear; measured against another copy, unresolved V genes explain less than half of the discrepancy, and the remainder lacks a known reason. The DNA gave D and trimming, while V, J and clone size come from that table. The sample profile shows about 150,000 clones; approximately 69% of them were found once. Jointly, the top ten make up 2% to 2.5% of the sample.

V lost 0 bases and J lost 5 bases; the stretch between them is 10 bases long. Inclusive of the bounding cysteine and phenylalanine, the CDR3 is 14 residues long. CDR3 DNA only is kept here, 42 bases in frame from base 1. The germline V gene (reference sequence) supplies CDR1 LNHNV and CDR2 YYDKDF. For this clone: No antigen is known for it. Base qualities are not recorded, but no much larger clone differs from it by a single base.

The cohort comprised 670 or so healthy bone marrow donors. All cohort members were sampled while nominally healthy, although unrecorded immune exposures were likely present. The donor tested CMV seronegative and was one of the 352 seronegative cohort members. Each donor provided a peripheral blood sample, and peripheral blood mononuclear cells were used for TCR beta sequencing. The Qiagen DNeasy Blood Extraction Kit was used to extract genomic DNA from the blood cell samples. Sequencing used PBMCs. The receptor chain draws on TRBV15 and TRBJ2-5; a weak D assignment points to TRBD1 (5 bases agree). The TCR originated in a man aged 25-40 years in good health and CMV-seronegative. The bases are TGTGCCACCAGCAGAGACCAAGGGGATGAGACCCAGTACTTC. It translates to CATSRDQGDETQYF.